These 6 T cell receptor beta chains were sequenced from one sample in a study of cytomegalovirus exposure and HLA in healthy donors (dated by TCRdb to the late 2010s). The library was produced with the immunoSEQ multiplex PCR assay. A mixture of 60 forward primers for TCR Vbeta segments and 13 reverse primers for TCR Jbeta segments was used in the multiplex PCR. The source is immuneACCESS, and TCRdb retained only in-frame sequences with V and J called. Part of the clones is not carried over; for the studies checked, unresolved V genes explain less than half of this, and the remainder is unexplained. The table for this sample shows tens of thousands of clones. 9% to 15% of the sample is held by the ten biggest clonotypes. The sequencing input was PBMCs. Every receptor here comes from a woman aged 55-70 years in good health and CMV-seropositive.

The chain carries TRBV27 and TRBJ1-5; TRBD1 is a possible D gene (5 bases). Germline V gives CDR1 MNHEY, CDR2 SMNVEV (reference sequence). This CDR3 is built from 14 residues. V lost 2 bases and J lost 4, with 9 bases in between. The CDR3 coding sequence is TGTGCCAGCAGTTTACTGGGGCCTAATCAGCCCCAGCATTTT. Its translation is CASSLLGPNQPQHF.

The rearrangement links TRBV7-2 to TRBJ1-5; TRBD1 matches 9 bases. The CDR3 has 17 residues. CDR1 is SGHTA, CDR2 FQGNSA, per germline. Germline trimming cut 4 bases from V and 6 bases from J; bases unmatched to any gene: 13. CDR3 residues: CASSSWTGAKSTQPQHF. CDR3 DNA: TGTGCCAGCAGCTCATGGACAGGGGCCAAATCAACTCAGCCCCAGCATTTT.

This chain uses TRBV5-1 with TRBJ2-3, with 13 bases identical to TRBD2. V lost 2 bases, J lost 6 bases, and 6 bases stayed unmatched. Germline V CDR1 and CDR2: SGHRS, YFSETQ. The length of the CDR3 is 16 residues. The CDR3 loop reads CASSLGGLAGEDTQYF. The CDR3 bases are TGCGCCAGCAGCTTAGGAGGACTAGCGGGGGAGGATACGCAGTATTTT.

The chain links TRBV18 to TRBJ2-2; 9 bases agree with TRBD2. The ends lost 6 bases at V and 4 bases at J; junction bases unmatched: 9. The CDR3 is made up of 16 amino acids. CDR1 is KGHSH, CDR2 LQKENI, per germline. The CDR3 DNA sequence: TGTGCCAGCTCTCCATCCGGAGCGGGGGGCACCGGGGAGCTGTTTTTT. It translates to CASSPSGAGGTGELFF. Together with reference TRBV18 and TRBJ2-2, the CDR3 gives the full variable domain: NAGVMQNPRHLVRRRGQEARLRCSPMKGHSHVYWYRQLPEEGLKFMVYLQKENIIDESGMPKERFSAEFPKEGPSILRIQQVVRGDSAAYFCASSPSGAGGTGELFFGEGSRLTVL.

The chain carries TRBV18 and TRBJ1-4, with 8 bases matching TRBD1. The V gene's germline CDR1 is KGHSH and CDR2 LQKENI. The CDR3 length is 14 residues. The V and J ends lost 6 bases and 8 bases, in that order; junction bases with no gene match: 8. DNA of the CDR3: TGTGCCAGCTCGCAAGGACAGGGAGGGGAAAAACTGTTTTTT. Translation gives CASSQGQGGEKLFF.

The V and J genes are TRBV6-1 and TRBJ2-5, with TRBD2 identical over 8 bases. This CDR3 is 16 amino acids long. The germline gives CDR1 MNHNS, CDR2 SASEGT. Trimming removed 4 bases from V and 6 bases from J; junction bases left unmatched: 13. This CDR3 reads CASSGVLRGAAQTQYF. The CDR3 bases are TGTGCCAGCAGTGGGGTTTTGCGGGGGGCCGCTCAGACCCAGTACTTC.